The 5 T cell receptor beta chains below were found in one sample sequenced in a study of graft-versus-host responses after intestinal transplantation. The antigens of these receptors remain unknown. Libraries were prepared by immunoSEQ multiplex PCR; TCRdb keeps only in-frame clonotypes and omits some of them. The data hold about 120,000 clones, with about nine tenths observed a single time. The specimen comprised unstimulated CD4+ T cells sorted from spleen or lymph node cells, sampled before intestinal transplant. Receptor source: a human donor who received an intestinal transplant.

The chain combines TRBV5-1 with TRBJ2-7; 13 bases are shared with TRBD2. Germline V gives CDR1 SGHRS, CDR2 YFSETQ. This CDR3 region has 18 residues. The J segment lost 0 bases and the V segment lost 1 base, leaving 7 bases of the junction unmatched. CDR3 DNA: TGCGCCAGCAGCTTGTGGAAGACTAGCGGGGGGAGCTCCTACGAGCAGTACTTC. This codes for CASSLWKTSGGSSYEQYF.

The chain couples TRBV20-1 to TRBJ1-6; D gene uncertain. The CDR3 is 11 amino acids. V lost 3 bases and J lost 14, with 11 bases in between. Germline assignment: CDR1 DFQATT and CDR2 SNEGSKA (reference sequence). CDR3 bases: TGCAGTGCTAGGAAGGACTCATCCCTCCACTTT. It encodes CSARKDSSLHF.

V usage is TRBV15 and J usage is TRBJ2-3; tentatively, D is TRBD1 (6 bases). Trimming pared 5 bases from V and 4 bases from J, leaving 13 bases between. Germline assignment: CDR1 LNHNV and CDR2 YYDKDF (reference sequence). The length of the CDR3 is 14 residues. The CDR3, as DNA: TGTGCCACCAGCTCCCGGTCAGGGGCAGATACGCAGTATTTT. Translated: CATSSRSGADTQYF.

The chain couples TRBV5-1 to TRBJ2-5; 9 nucleotides match TRBD1. Germline V gives CDR1 SGHRS, CDR2 YFSETQ. The CDR3 has 14 residues. V lost 4 bases to trimming and J lost 5 bases; unmatched junction nucleotides: 6. CDR3 nucleotides: TGCGCCAGCAGCCCGGGACAGGGATACGAGACCCAGTACTTC. Its protein is CASSPGQGYETQYF.

V is TRBV7-7 and J is TRBJ2-5; 8 positions match TRBD1. The V gene end was trimmed by 8 bases and the J gene end by 5 bases; junction bases not matched to a gene: 7. The CDR3 loop spans 13 amino acids. Germline CDR1 and CDR2: SSHAT and FNYEAQ (reference sequence). CDR3 region: CASGVYRGETQYF. In nucleotides, the CDR3 is TGTGCCAGCGGGGTATACAGGGGGGAGACCCAGTACTTC.